A single T cell receptor (beta chain) is shown here with its context. The CDR3 is made up of 14 amino acids. V shed 2 bases and J shed 3 bases, with 11 bases lying between them. Per germline, CDR1 MNHEY and CDR2 SVGAGI. The entry originates in a study of blood T cell repertoires in COVID-19. Study in general: COVID-19 samples from acute and convalescent phases originated in the United States, Italy and Spain. From T cells, B-cell-depleted T cells, or PBMCs came the material, which was cDNA or gDNA.

As handled by the study authors: Amplified reference gene primers provided the basis for estimating nucleated cell counts. TCRdb's copy holds only in-frame clones and misses some; the assay was immunoSEQ multiplex PCR. That table supplies the V and J calls and clone size; D and trimming were determined from the DNA. The sample gives about 360,000 clones, 80% to 90% of which show up once; about 7.1% is in the top ten. This receptor was identified in a woman in her fifties or sixties with COVID-19, enrolled during active disease. The chain combines TRBV6-5 with TRBJ2-7; D unresolved. Sample: peripheral blood. In DNA, the CDR3 is TGTGCCAGCAGTTACCTCGGTGGGCACTACGAGCAGTACTTC. Protein sequence: CASSYLGGHYEQYF.